This TCR beta chain was obtained from a study of Graves' ophthalmopathy and Graves' hyperthyroidism. CDR3 length: 11 amino acids. V lost 7 bases and J 8 bases, leaving 11 bases between the germline ends. RNA transcripts provided the template for amplifying TCR beta CDR3 regions. Investigators did first-round RT-PCR with HTBI primers, then second-round multiplex PCR. A single record per CDR3 protein comes from TCRdb applying MiXCR to the multiplex PCR reads. The sample consists of about 1.1 million distinct CDR3 sequences, approximately 35% of them appearing once. Only newly diagnosed hyperthyroidism patients aged 18 to 65, with under 2 months' duration, were enrolled. Certain patients were not enrolled. These were patients with other autoimmune diseases, uncontrolled infections, pregnancy or lactation. This clonotype occurred many times.

Input material: peripheral blood or thyroid tissue (not recorded which). This TCR was sampled from an adult man with Graves' hyperthyroidism. V gene TRBV12-3 or TRBV12-4 combines with J gene TRBJ1-2; D unresolved. DNA of the CDR3: TGTGCCAGCACTTCCGGGCAGGGCTACACCTTC. It specifies CASTSGQGYTF.